The 4 T cell receptor beta chains given below trace back to one sample, sequenced in a study of control samples from healthy donors and cancer patients (dated by TCRdb to about 2020). The library was produced with the immunoSEQ multiplex PCR assay. Imported from immuneACCESS, the table was reduced by TCRdb to in-frame sequences with V and J called. These copies leave out some clones; in studies compared against another copy, an unresolved V gene accounts for under half, and the cause of the remainder is not known. A total of tens of thousands of clones appear in this sample, 90% of them only once. The ten largest make up approximately 6% of the sample. What was sequenced was PBMCs. The receptor set was obtained from a man between 60 and 75 years old with colorectal cancer.

The chain combines TRBV4-2 with TRBJ2-3, with 10 bases that match TRBD2. The CDR3 sequence is 14 residues long. V gave up 2 bases and J gave up 4 bases; unmatched junction bases: 0. The V gene's germline CDR1 is LGHNA and CDR2 YNFKEQ. This chain's CDR3 is CASSQLAGADTQYF. The CDR3 DNA is TGTGCCAGCAGCCAACTAGCGGGGGCAGATACGCAGTATTTT.

The chain couples TRBV7-3 to TRBJ2-3, with 11 bases aligning to TRBD2. Germline loops: CDR1 SGHTA, CDR2 FQGTGA. The CDR3 has 16 amino acids. The V gene end was trimmed by 0 bases and the J gene end by 4 bases; junction bases not matched to a gene: 3. CDR3: CASSLTGTSGSDTQYF. For the CDR3, the DNA is TGTGCCAGCAGCTTAACGGGGACTAGCGGATCAGATACGCAGTATTTT.

CDR3 sequence: CASSDPIGEADTQYF. The DNA for the CDR3 is TGTGCCAGCAGCGACCCAATAGGGGAGGCAGATACGCAGTATTTT. This chain joins TRBV3-1 (or the pseudogene TRBV3-2) and TRBJ2-3; a possible D gene is TRBD2 (6 bases). Germline CDR1 is LGHDT and CDR2 is YNNKEL (reference sequence). V was trimmed by 5 bases and J by 4 bases, leaving 16 bases between them. The CDR3 has 15 residues.

This clone was counted a single time. The CDR3 region has the DNA TGTGCCAGCAGACCCCCCGGCAATGAGCAGTTCTTC. It codes for CASRPPGNEQFF. The chain recombines TRBV12-3 or TRBV12-4 with TRBJ2-1; D gene unclear. The CDR3 contains 12 residues. The V end lost 6 bases, the J end lost 6 bases, and 9 bases lay between the germline ends.